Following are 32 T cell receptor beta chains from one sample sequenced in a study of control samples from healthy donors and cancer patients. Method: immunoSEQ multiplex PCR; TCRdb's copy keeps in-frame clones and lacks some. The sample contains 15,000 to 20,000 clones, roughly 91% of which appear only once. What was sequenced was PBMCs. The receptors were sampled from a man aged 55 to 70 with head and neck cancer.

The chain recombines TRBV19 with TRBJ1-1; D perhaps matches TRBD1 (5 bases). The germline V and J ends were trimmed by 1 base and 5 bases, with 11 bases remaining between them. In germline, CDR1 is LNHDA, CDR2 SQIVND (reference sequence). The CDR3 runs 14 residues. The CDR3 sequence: CASSIALGDTEAFF. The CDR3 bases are TGTGCCAGTAGTATAGCCTTAGGGGATACTGAAGCTTTCTTT.

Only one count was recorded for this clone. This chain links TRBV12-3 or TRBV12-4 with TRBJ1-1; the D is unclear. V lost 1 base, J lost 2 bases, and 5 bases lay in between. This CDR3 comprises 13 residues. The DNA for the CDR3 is TGTGCCAGCAGTTTAGTCACCAACACTGAAGCTTTCTTT. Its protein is CASSLVTNTEAFF.

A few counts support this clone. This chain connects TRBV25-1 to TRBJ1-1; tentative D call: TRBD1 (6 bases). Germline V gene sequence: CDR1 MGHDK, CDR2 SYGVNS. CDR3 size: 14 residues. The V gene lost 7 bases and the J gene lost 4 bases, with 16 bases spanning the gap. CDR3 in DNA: TGTGCCAGCATAAGCCCCGGGGGGCCCACTGAAGCTTTCTTT. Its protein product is CASISPGGPTEAFF.

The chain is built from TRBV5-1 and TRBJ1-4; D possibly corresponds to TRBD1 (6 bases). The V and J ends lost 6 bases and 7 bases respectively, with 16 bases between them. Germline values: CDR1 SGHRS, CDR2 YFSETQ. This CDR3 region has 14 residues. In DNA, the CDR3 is TGCGCCAGCACCCCCGGGGGCGCGGGTGAAAAACTGTTTTTT. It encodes CASTPGGAGEKLFF.

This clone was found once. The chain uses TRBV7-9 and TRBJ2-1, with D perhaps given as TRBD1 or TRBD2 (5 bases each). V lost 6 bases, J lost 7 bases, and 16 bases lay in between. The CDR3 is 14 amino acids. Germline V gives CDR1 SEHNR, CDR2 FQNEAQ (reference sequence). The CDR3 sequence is CASSTTGRANEQFF. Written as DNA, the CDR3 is TGTGCCAGCAGTACGACGGGACGAGCGAATGAGCAGTTCTTC.

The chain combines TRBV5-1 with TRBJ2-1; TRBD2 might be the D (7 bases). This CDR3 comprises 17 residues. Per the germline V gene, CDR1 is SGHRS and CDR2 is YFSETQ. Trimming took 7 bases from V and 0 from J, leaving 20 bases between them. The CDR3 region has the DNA TGCGCCAGCTCGGCGGGGGCTCCGTCGAGCTCCTACAATGAGCAGTTCTTC. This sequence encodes CASSAGAPSSSYNEQFF.

The CDR3 sequence is CASSVGRDTQYF. DNA for the CDR3: TGTGCCAGCAGCGTAGGACGGGATACGCAGTATTTT. This chain joins TRBV9 and TRBJ2-3; D ambiguous. CDR1 SGDLS and CDR2 YYNGEE come from the germline V gene. The ends were cut back, 0 bases at V and 6 bases at J, with 5 bases in the middle. The CDR3 spans 12 residues. Full variable domain (outside the CDR3, taken from reference TRBV9 and TRBJ2-3): DSGVTQTPKHLITATGQRVTLRCSPRSGDLSVYWYQQSLDQGLQFLIQYYNGEERAKGNILERFSAQQFPDLHSELNLSSLELGDSALYFCASSVGRDTQYFGPGTRLTVL.

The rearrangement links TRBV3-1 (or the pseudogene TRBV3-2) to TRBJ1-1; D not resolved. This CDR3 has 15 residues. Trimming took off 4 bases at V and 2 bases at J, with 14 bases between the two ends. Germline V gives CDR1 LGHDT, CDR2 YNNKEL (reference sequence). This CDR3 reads CASSPQGLPNTEAFF. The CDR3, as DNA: TGTGCCAGCAGCCCCCAAGGACTCCCTAACACTGAAGCTTTCTTT.

The CDR3 region has the DNA TGTGCCAGCATCCCCCGGCCGGGAATGAGCAATCAGCCCCAGCATTTT. Translation gives CASIPRPGMSNQPQHF. The rearrangement joins TRBV5-5 to TRBJ1-5; no clear D. The germline V and J ends were trimmed by 6 bases and 1 base, with 17 bases remaining between them. Germline V gene lookup returns CDR1 SGHKS and CDR2 YYEKEE (reference sequence). The CDR3 covers 16 residues.

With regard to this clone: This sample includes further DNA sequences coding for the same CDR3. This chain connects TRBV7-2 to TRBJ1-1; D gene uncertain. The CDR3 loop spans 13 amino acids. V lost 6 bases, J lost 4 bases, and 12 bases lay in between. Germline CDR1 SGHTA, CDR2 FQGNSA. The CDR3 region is CASSPRTVTEAFF. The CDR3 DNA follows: TGTGCCAGCAGTCCTCGGACCGTCACTGAAGCTTTCTTT.

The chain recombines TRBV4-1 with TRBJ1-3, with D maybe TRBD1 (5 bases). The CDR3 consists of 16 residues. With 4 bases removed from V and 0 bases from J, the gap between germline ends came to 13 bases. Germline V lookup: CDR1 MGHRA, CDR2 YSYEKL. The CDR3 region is CASSPQATDSGNTIYF. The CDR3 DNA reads TGCGCCAGCAGCCCTCAAGCGACAGACTCTGGAAACACCATATATTTT.

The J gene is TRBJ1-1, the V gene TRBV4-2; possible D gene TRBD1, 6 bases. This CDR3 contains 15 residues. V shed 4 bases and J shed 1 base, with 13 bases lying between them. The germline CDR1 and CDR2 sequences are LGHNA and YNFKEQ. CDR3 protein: CASSPGQISNTEAFF. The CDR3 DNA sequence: TGTGCCAGCAGCCCAGGACAGATCTCGAACACTGAAGCTTTCTTT.

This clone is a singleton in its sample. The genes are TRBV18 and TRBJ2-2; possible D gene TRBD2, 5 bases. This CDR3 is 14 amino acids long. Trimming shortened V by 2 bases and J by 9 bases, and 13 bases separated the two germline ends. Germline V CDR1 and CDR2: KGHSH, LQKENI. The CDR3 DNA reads TGTGCCAGCTCACCATCATCCGGAGGCCGGGAGCTGTTTTTT. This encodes CASSPSSGGRELFF.

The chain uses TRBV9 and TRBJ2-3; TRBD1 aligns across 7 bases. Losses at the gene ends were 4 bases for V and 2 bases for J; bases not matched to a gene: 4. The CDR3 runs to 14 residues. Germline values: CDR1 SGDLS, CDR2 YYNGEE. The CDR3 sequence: CASSSTGFTDTQYF. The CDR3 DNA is TGTGCCAGCAGCTCGACAGGGTTCACAGATACGCAGTATTTT. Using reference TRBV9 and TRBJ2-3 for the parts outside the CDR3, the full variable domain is DSGVTQTPKHLITATGQRVTLRCSPRSGDLSVYWYQQSLDQGLQFLIQYYNGEERAKGNILERFSAQQFPDLHSELNLSSLELGDSALYFCASSSTGFTDTQYFGPGTRLTVL.

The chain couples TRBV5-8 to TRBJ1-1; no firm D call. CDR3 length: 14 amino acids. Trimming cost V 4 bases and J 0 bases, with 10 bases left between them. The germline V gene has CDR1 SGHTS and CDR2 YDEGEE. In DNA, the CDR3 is TGTGCCAGCAGCCTCGGGTGGCTGAACACTGAAGCTTTCTTT. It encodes CASSLGWLNTEAFF.

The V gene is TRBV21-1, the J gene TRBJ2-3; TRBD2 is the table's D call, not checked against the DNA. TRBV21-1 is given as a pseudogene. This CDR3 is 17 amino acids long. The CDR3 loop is CASSDIFSGARRDTQYF. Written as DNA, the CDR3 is TGTGCCAGCAGCGACATATTTAGCGGGGCCCGACGGGATACGCAGTATTTT.

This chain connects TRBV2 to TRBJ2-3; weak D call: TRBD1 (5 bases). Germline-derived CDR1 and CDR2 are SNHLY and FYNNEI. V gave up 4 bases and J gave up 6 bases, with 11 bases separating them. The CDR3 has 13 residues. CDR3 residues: CASSVDTSDTQYF. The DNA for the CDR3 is TGTGCCAGCAGTGTGGACACGTCCGATACGCAGTATTTT.

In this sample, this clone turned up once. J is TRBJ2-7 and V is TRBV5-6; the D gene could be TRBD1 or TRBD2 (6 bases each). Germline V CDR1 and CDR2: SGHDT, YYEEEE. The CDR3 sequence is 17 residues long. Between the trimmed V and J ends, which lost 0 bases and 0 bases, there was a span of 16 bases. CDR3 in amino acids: CASSLVVLTGASYEQYF. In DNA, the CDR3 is TGTGCCAGCAGCTTGGTCGTTTTAACGGGGGCCTCCTACGAGCAGTACTTC.

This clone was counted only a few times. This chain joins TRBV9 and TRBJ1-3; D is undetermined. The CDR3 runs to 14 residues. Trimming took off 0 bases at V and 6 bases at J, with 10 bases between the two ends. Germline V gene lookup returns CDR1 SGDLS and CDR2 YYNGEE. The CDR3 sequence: CASSVAGLENTIYF. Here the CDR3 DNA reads TGTGCCAGCAGCGTAGCAGGTTTAGAAAACACCATATATTTT.

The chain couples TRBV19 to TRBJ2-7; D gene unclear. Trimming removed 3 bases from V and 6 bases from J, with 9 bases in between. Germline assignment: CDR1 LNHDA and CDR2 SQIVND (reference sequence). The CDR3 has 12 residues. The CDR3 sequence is CASSITGPEQYF. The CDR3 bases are TGTGCCAGTAGTATTACCGGGCCCGAGCAGTACTTC.

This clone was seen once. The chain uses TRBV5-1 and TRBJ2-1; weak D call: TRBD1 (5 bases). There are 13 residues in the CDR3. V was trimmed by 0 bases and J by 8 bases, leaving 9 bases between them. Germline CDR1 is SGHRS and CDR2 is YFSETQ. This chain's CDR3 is CASSLGGPHEQFF. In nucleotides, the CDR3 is TGCGCCAGCAGCTTGGGGGGCCCCCATGAGCAGTTCTTC.

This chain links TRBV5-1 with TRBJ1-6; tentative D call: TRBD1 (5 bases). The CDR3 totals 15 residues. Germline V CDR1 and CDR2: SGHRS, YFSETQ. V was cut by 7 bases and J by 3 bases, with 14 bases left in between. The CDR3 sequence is CASRETEVYNSPLHF. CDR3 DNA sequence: TGCGCCAGCCGCGAGACAGAGGTCTATAATTCACCCCTCCACTTT.

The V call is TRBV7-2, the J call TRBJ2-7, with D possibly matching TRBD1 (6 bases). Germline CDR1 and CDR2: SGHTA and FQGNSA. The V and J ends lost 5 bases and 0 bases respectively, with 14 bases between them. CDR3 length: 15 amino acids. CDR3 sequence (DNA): TGTGCCAGCAGCGTAGACAGGCTTTCCTCCTACGAGCAGTACTTC. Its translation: CASSVDRLSSYEQYF. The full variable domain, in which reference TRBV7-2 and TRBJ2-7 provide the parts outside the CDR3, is GAGVSQSPSNKVTEKGKDVELRCDPISGHTALYWYRQSLGQGLEFLIYFQGNSAPDKSGLPSDRFSAERTGGSVSTLTIQRTQQEDSAVYLCASSVDRLSSYEQYFGPGTRLTVT.

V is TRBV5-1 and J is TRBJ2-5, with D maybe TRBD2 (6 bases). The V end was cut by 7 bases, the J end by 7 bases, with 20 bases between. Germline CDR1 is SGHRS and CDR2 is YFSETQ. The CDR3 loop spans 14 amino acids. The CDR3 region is CASAALGEGGTQYF. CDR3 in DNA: TGCGCCAGCGCTGCGTTGGGAGAGGGAGGGACCCAGTACTTC.

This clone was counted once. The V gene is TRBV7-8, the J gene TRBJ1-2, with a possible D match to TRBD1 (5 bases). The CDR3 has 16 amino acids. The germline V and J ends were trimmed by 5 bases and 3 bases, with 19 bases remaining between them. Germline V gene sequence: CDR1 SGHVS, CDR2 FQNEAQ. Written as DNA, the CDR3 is TGTGCCAGCAGCGCCAGGGAAGGTTTGAACGACTATGGCTACACCTTC. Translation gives CASSAREGLNDYGYTF.

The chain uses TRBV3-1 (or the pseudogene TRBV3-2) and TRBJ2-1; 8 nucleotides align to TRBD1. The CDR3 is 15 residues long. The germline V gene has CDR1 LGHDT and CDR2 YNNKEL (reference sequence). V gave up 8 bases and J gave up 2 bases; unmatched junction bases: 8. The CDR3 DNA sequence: TGTGCCAGCTCCGACCTGACAGGGGCCTACAATGAGCAGTTCTTC. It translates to CASSDLTGAYNEQFF.

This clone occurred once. CDR3 loop: CASSPRWQRRDGYTF. The CDR3 DNA reads TGTGCCAGCAGCCCCAGGTGGCAGAGGAGGGATGGCTACACCTTC. The genes are TRBV11-2 and TRBJ1-2; the D is unclear. This CDR3 has 15 residues. Trimming took off 5 bases at V and 6 bases at J, with 19 bases between the two ends. Germline V gene sequence: CDR1 SGHAT, CDR2 FQNNGV.

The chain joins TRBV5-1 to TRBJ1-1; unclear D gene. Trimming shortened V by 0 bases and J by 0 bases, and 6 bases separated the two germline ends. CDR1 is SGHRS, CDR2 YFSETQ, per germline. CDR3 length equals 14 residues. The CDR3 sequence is CASSLGGMNTEAFF. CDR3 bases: TGCGCCAGCAGCTTGGGGGGAATGAACACTGAAGCTTTCTTT.

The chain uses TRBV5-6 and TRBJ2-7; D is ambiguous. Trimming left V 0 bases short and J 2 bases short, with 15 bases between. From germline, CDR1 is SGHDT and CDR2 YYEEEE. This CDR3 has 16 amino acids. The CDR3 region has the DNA TGTGCCAGCAGCTTGGAGGGAAGGAGTGGGGCCTACGAGCAGTACTTC. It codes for CASSLEGRSGAYEQYF.

CDR3: CASSLVSDGKNIQYF. The CDR3 DNA reads TGCGCCAGCAGCTTGGTATCGGACGGAAAAAACATTCAGTACTTC. This sequence joins TRBV5-1 and TRBJ2-4; D call uncertain. CDR3 length: 15 residues. CDR1 and CDR2 from the germline V gene are SGHRS and YFSETQ. V lost 0 bases, J lost 4 bases, and 11 bases lay in between.

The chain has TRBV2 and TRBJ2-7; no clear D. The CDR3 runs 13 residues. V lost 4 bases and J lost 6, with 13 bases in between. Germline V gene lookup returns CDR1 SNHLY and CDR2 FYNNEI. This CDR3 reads CASSGVGLAEQYF. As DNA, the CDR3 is TGTGCCAGCAGTGGTGTAGGGTTGGCCGAGCAGTACTTC.

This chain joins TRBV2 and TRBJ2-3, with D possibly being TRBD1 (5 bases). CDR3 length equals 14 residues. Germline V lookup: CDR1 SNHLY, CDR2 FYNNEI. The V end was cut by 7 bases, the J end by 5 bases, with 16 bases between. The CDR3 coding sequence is TGTGCCAGCACTGCCCTGACCCAGGGAGATACGCAGTATTTT. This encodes CASTALTQGDTQYF.